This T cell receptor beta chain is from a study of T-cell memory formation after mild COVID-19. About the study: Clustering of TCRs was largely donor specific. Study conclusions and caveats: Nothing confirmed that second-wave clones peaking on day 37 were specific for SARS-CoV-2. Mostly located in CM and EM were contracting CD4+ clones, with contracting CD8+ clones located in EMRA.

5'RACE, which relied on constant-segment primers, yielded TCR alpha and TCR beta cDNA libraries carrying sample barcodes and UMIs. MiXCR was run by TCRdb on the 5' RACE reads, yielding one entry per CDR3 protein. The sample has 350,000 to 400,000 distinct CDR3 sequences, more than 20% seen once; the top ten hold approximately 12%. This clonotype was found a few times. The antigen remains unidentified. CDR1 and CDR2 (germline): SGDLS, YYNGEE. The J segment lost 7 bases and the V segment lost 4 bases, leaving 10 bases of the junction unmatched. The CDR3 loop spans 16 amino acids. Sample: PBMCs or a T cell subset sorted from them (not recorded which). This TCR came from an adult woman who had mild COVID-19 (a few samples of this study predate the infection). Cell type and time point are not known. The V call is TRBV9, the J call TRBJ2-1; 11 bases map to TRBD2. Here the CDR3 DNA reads TGTGCCAGCAGCCACCCCCTGACTAGCGGGATTAATGAGCAGTTCTTC. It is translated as CASSHPLTSGINEQFF.